This entry lists 30 T cell receptor beta chains sequenced from one sample in a study of blood T cell repertoires in COVID-19. Measured with immunoSEQ multiplex PCR; TCRdb has only the in-frame clones, and not every one. Found here are 240,000 or so clones, around 85% of them singletons; the top ten hold 3% to 4%. Input material: PBMCs or T cells enriched from blood (not recorded which). The receptors were sampled from a woman aged 40 to 50 with acute COVID-19.

This clone was observed a handful of times. The V and J genes are TRBV27 and TRBJ2-2; D uncertain. The CDR3 consists of 14 residues. Trimming stripped 5 bases from V and 7 bases from J, with 14 bases between. CDR1 is MNHEY, CDR2 SMNVEV, per germline (reference sequence). The CDR3 loop is CASSPGAIYGELFF. In DNA, the CDR3 is TGTGCCAGCAGTCCTGGAGCTATATACGGGGAGCTGTTTTTT.

The chain combines TRBV5-4 with TRBJ2-1; TRBD1 agrees at 9 bases. The CDR3 has 16 residues. In germline, CDR1 is SGHNT, CDR2 YYREEE (reference sequence). Unmatched junction bases numbered 5, after V lost 4 bases and J lost 0 bases. The CDR3 region has the DNA TGTGCCAGCAGCGCCGGACAGGGGAGCTCCTACAATGAGCAGTTCTTC. It translates to CASSAGQGSSYNEQFF.

The chain carries TRBV13 and TRBJ1-2; possible D gene TRBD1, 6 bases. This CDR3 spans 12 amino acids. The germline gives CDR1 PRHDT, CDR2 FYEKMQ (reference sequence). V gave up 7 bases and J gave up 4 bases, with 10 bases separating them. This CDR3 is CASTGASYGYTF. The CDR3 DNA sequence: TGTGCCAGCACAGGGGCGAGCTATGGCTACACCTTC.

The chain carries TRBV3-1 (or the pseudogene TRBV3-2) and TRBJ2-1; D unclear. Germline V gives CDR1 LGHDT, CDR2 YNNKEL (reference sequence). Deletions cut 5 bases from V and 10 bases from J, with 21 bases between. CDR3 length: 15 residues. The CDR3: CASSGARNIHSEQFF. The CDR3 nucleotides read TGTGCCAGCAGCGGCGCCCGGAATATCCACAGCGAGCAGTTCTTC.

The chain couples TRBV7-9 to TRBJ2-7; a weak D match, TRBD1 (5 bases). CDR3 length equals 12 residues. V dropped 3 bases and J dropped 6 bases, with 9 bases sitting between them. Germline V gene sequence: CDR1 SEHNR, CDR2 FQNEAQ (reference sequence). In DNA, the CDR3 is TGTGCCAGCAGCTTCCAGGGTCCCGAGCAGTACTTC. It is translated as CASSFQGPEQYF.

The chain uses TRBV6-5 and TRBJ1-2; 9 bases are shared with TRBD1. Looked up from germline, CDR1 is MNHEY and CDR2 is SVGAGI. The CDR3 totals 15 residues. V shed 6 bases, J shed 5 bases, and the junction held 10 bases outside the gene matches. CDR3 sequence: CASSPGTGRTYGYTF. The CDR3 coding sequence is TGTGCCAGCAGCCCCGGGACAGGGAGAACATATGGCTACACCTTC.

The chain recombines TRBV5-1 with TRBJ2-5, with D possibly being TRBD2 (5 bases). V was shortened by 0 bases and J by 5 bases, with 11 bases between the two germline ends. The CDR3 spans 14 residues. Per the germline V gene, CDR1 is SGHRS and CDR2 is YFSETQ. The CDR3 coding sequence is TGCGCCAGCAGCTTGGTTGCGGGCACGGAGACCCAGTACTTC. It is translated as CASSLVAGTETQYF. The whole variable domain, filled in from reference TRBV5-1 and TRBJ2-5, reads KAGVTQTPRYLIKTRGQQVTLSCSPISGHRSVSWYQQTPGQGLQFLFEYFSETQRNKGNFPGRFSGRQFSNSRSEMNVSTLELGDSALYLCASSLVAGTETQYFGPGTRLLVL.

The chain uses TRBV18 and TRBJ2-7, with D possibly TRBD1 on 5 matching bases. V was cut by 0 bases and J by 2 bases, with 11 bases left in between. The CDR3 sequence is 15 residues long. Germline V gene data show CDR1 as KGHSH and CDR2 as LQKENI. The CDR3 protein is CASSPPGQGTYEQYF. DNA for the CDR3: TGTGCCAGCTCACCACCGGGGCAGGGCACCTACGAGCAGTACTTC.

Here the CDR3 reads CASSQEVQRDEQFF. CDR3 DNA: TGTGCCAGCAGCCAAGAGGTCCAGCGGGATGAGCAGTTCTTC. This chain links TRBV3-1 (or the pseudogene TRBV3-2) with TRBJ2-1; D possibly corresponds to TRBD2 (6 bases). With 0 bases removed from V and 8 bases from J, the gap between germline ends came to 11 bases. CDR3 size: 14 residues. CDR1 LGHDT and CDR2 YNNKEL come from the germline V gene (reference sequence).

V usage is TRBV3-1 (or the pseudogene TRBV3-2) and J usage is TRBJ2-7; D remains ambiguous. Germline lookup yields CDR1 LGHDT and CDR2 YNNKEL (reference sequence). Trimming removed 4 bases at V and 6 bases at J, with 13 bases between. This CDR3 has 13 residues. In DNA, the CDR3 is TGTGCCAGCAGCCTGCAGGTGGCCGGCGAGCAGTACTTC. Its protein product is CASSLQVAGEQYF.

The chain joins TRBV9 to TRBJ2-3; 8 bases agree with TRBD2. This CDR3 comprises 16 residues. CDR1 and CDR2 (germline): SGDLS, YYNGEE. V lost 7 bases, J lost 0 bases, and 10 bases stayed unmatched. The CDR3 spells CASAPEAGVSTDTQYF. In nucleotides, the CDR3 is TGTGCCAGCGCCCCCGAAGCGGGAGTCAGCACAGATACGCAGTATTTT.

This sequence joins TRBV10-1 and TRBJ2-5; no definite D call. The CDR3 totals 16 residues. CDR1 and CDR2 (germline): WNHNN, SYGVQD (reference sequence). V was pared by 7 bases and J by 3 bases, with 21 bases between. CDR3 loop: CASIIYMRWVEETQYF. CDR3 DNA: TGCGCCAGCATCATCTATATGAGGTGGGTGGAAGAGACCCAGTACTTC.

V usage is TRBV7-9 and J usage is TRBJ1-5; 7 bases line up with TRBD1. The CDR3 contains 13 residues. Looked up from germline, CDR1 is SEHNR and CDR2 is FQNEAQ (reference sequence). V gave up 2 bases and J gave up 5 bases; unmatched junction bases: 0. This CDR3 reads CASSLTGDQPQHF. Here the CDR3 DNA reads TGTGCCAGCAGCTTAACAGGGGATCAGCCCCAGCATTTT. The complete variable domain, with remaining parts taken from reference TRBV7-9 and TRBJ1-5, reads DTGVSQNPRHKITKRGQNVTFRCDPISEHNRLYWYRQTLGQGPEFLTYFQNEAQLEKSRLLSDRFSAERPKGSFSTLEIQRTEQGDSAMYLCASSLTGDQPQHFGDGTRLSIL.

The chain has TRBV11-2 and TRBJ2-5; D not certain. This CDR3 contains 13 residues. From germline, CDR1 is SGHAT and CDR2 FQNNGV. Deletions cut 3 bases from V and 5 bases from J, with 10 bases between. The CDR3 is CASSFKSRETQYF. The CDR3 DNA follows: TGTGCCAGCAGCTTCAAGAGTCGGGAGACCCAGTACTTC.

J is TRBJ2-1 and V is TRBV5-4; 7 nucleotides line up with TRBD2. The CDR3 consists of 15 residues. With 4 bases clipped from V and 3 bases from J, the junction kept 7 bases outside the gene matches. Germline CDR1 SGHNT, CDR2 YYREEE (reference sequence). CDR3 sequence reads: CASSPTSANYNEQFF. The CDR3 bases are TGTGCCAGCAGCCCTACTAGCGCAAACTACAATGAGCAGTTCTTC.

The V and J genes are TRBV18 and TRBJ2-5; 7 bases fit TRBD1. The CDR3 covers 15 residues. Germline CDR1 and CDR2: KGHSH and LQKENI. The V segment lost 6 bases and the J segment 0 bases; nucleotides outside the gene matches: 7. The chain's CDR3 is CASSRQGSYQETQYF. As DNA, the CDR3 is TGTGCCAGCTCCCGACAGGGCTCGTACCAAGAGACCCAGTACTTC.

CDR3 in amino acids: CAWEIGRTSGSTDTQYF. The CDR3 DNA follows: TGTGCCTGGGAAATAGGCCGGACTAGCGGGAGCACAGATACGCAGTATTTT. The chain couples TRBV30 to TRBJ2-3; 11 nucleotides agree with TRBD2. CDR3 length equals 17 residues. Trimming cost V 5 bases and J 0 bases; bases outside gene matches: 10. Germline CDR1 and CDR2: GTSNPN and SVGIG (reference sequence).

This rearrangement joins TRBV5-1 to TRBJ2-1; possibly TRBD2 for D (5 bases). The V gene's germline CDR1 is SGHRS and CDR2 YFSETQ. V shed 7 bases and J shed 0 bases, with 14 bases lying between them. This CDR3 spans 15 amino acids. The CDR3 reads CASRRTQSSYNEQFF. In DNA, the CDR3 is TGCGCCAGCCGGCGGACTCAAAGCTCCTACAATGAGCAGTTCTTC.

In DNA form, the CDR3 reads TGCGCCAGCAGCTTGGCGGTGGCGGGAGCTTTGTTCGGTGAGCAGTTCTTC. This codes for CASSLAVAGALFGEQFF. This sequence joins TRBV5-1 and TRBJ2-1; 7 bases agree with TRBD2. Germline CDR1 and CDR2: SGHRS and YFSETQ. This CDR3 has 17 amino acids. J gave up 9 bases and V 0 bases, and 15 bases lay outside the gene matches.

The rearrangement uses TRBV28 and TRBJ1-2; D gene uncertain. Germline V gene sequence: CDR1 MDHEN, CDR2 SYDVKM. This CDR3 contains 14 residues. V lost 4 bases to trimming and J lost 2 bases, with 11 bases between them. This CDR3 is CASSSDGLNYGYTF. The CDR3 DNA reads as TGTGCCAGCAGTTCCGACGGACTGAACTATGGCTACACCTTC.

V usage is TRBV6-2 or TRBV6-3 and J usage is TRBJ2-1, with 13 nucleotides matching TRBD2. Germline CDR1 is MNHEY and CDR2 is SVGEGT. This CDR3 is built from 16 residues. The V gene end was trimmed by 4 bases and the J gene end by 9 bases; junction bases not matched to a gene: 9. CDR3 sequence reads: CASSSALAGGPIEQFF. In nucleotides, the CDR3 is TGTGCCAGCAGTTCCGCACTAGCGGGAGGGCCCATTGAGCAGTTCTTC.

V usage is TRBV19 and J usage is TRBJ1-1, with 8 nucleotides matching TRBD1. The germline gives CDR1 LNHDA, CDR2 SQIVND (reference sequence). V shed 6 bases and J 3 bases; nucleotides not matched to a gene: 9. CDR3 length equals 15 residues. CDR3 region: CASSRSGGADTEAFF. The CDR3 DNA is TGTGCCAGTAGCAGGTCAGGGGGCGCGGACACTGAAGCTTTCTTT.

The genes are TRBV19 and TRBJ2-6; 9 nucleotides line up with TRBD1. V trimming: 6 bases; J trimming: 0 bases; junction bases outside the gene matches: 6. Germline CDR1 LNHDA, CDR2 SQIVND (reference sequence). This CDR3 region has 17 residues. DNA of the CDR3: TGTGCCAGTAGCCAGGACAGGGGACACTCTGGGGCCAACGTCCTGACTTTC. Translating it yields CASSQDRGHSGANVLTF.

This chain links TRBV11-2 with TRBJ1-6; the D gene is possibly TRBD1 (5 bases). Germline CDR1 SGHAT, CDR2 FQNNGV. V shed 3 bases and J shed 0 bases, with 6 bases lying between them. This CDR3 has 15 residues. CDR3 in DNA: TGTGCCAGCAGCTTCGACAGCTCCTATAATTCACCCCTCCACTTT. Its translation is CASSFDSSYNSPLHF. The variable domain in full, completed from reference TRBV11-2 and TRBJ1-6, reads EAGVAQSPRYKIIEKRQSVAFWCNPISGHATLYWYQQILGQGPKLLIQFQNNGVVDDSQLPKDRFSAERLKGVDSTLKIQPAKLEDSAVYLCASSFDSSYNSPLHFGNGTRLTVT.

V and J are TRBV29-1 and TRBJ2-1; TRBD1 matches at 10 bases. The CDR3 is 13 amino acids. Germline values: CDR1 SQVTM, CDR2 ANQGSEA. V trimming: 7 bases; J trimming: 6 bases; junction bases outside the gene matches: 6. CDR3 bases: TGCAGCGGAGGGACAGGGGTTGGCAATGAGCAGTTCTTC. This gives the protein CSGGTGVGNEQFF.

This chain connects TRBV2 to TRBJ2-5, with D perhaps matching TRBD2 (5 bases). The germline V gene encodes CDR1 SNHLY and CDR2 FYNNEI. The V end lost 7 bases, the J end lost 5 bases, and 17 bases lay between the germline ends. The CDR3 contains 14 residues. In DNA form, the CDR3 reads TGTGCCAGCATCAAGACACTAGTAGGCGAGACCCAGTACTTC. It codes for CASIKTLVGETQYF. Based on the CDR3 plus reference TRBV2 and TRBJ2-5, the full variable domain is EPEVTQTPSHQVTQMGQEVILRCVPISNHLYFYWYRQILGQKVEFLVSFYNNEISEKSEIFDDQFSVERPDGSNFTLKIRSTKLEDSAMYFCASIKTLVGETQYFGPGTRLLVL.

The chain joins TRBV5-5 to TRBJ2-1, with D perhaps matching TRBD1 (5 bases). From germline, CDR1 is SGHKS and CDR2 YYEKEE (reference sequence). The CDR3 is 13 residues long. Between the trimmed V and J ends, which lost 1 base and 8 bases, there was a span of 10 bases. The CDR3 nucleotides are TGTGCCAGCAGCTTGCAGGGATGGGATGAGCAGTTCTTC. Amino acid sequence: CASSLQGWDEQFF.

The V gene is TRBV5-1, the J gene TRBJ1-2; 8 nucleotides agree with TRBD1. V lost 2 bases to trimming and J lost 3 bases; unmatched junction nucleotides: 9. Germline lookup yields CDR1 SGHRS and CDR2 YFSETQ. The CDR3 totals 16 residues. This CDR3 is CASSFTLDRADYGYTF. The CDR3 nucleotides read TGCGCCAGCAGCTTCACTTTGGACAGGGCCGACTATGGCTACACCTTC.

V and J are TRBV5-6 and TRBJ2-4, with TRBD2 matching over 9 bases. Per the germline V gene, CDR1 is SGHDT and CDR2 is YYEEEE. The CDR3 length is 13 residues. The V gene end was trimmed by 4 bases and the J gene end by 7 bases; junction bases not matched to a gene: 3. The DNA for the CDR3 is TGTGCCAGCAGCACGGCGGGGGGGAACATTCAGTACTTC. It specifies CASSTAGGNIQYF.

V usage is TRBV2 and J usage is TRBJ2-7; 15 positions match TRBD2. The CDR3 extends over 16 amino acids. Germline trimming cut 2 bases from V and 7 bases from J; bases unmatched to any gene: 6. The V gene's germline CDR1 is SNHLY and CDR2 FYNNEI. CDR3: CASSESPGLAGGEQYF. As DNA, the CDR3 is TGTGCCAGCAGTGAAAGTCCGGGACTAGCGGGAGGAGAGCAGTACTTC.